This T cell receptor beta chain emerged from a study of Graves' ophthalmopathy and Graves' hyperthyroidism. Findings and limits, study-wide: The majority of expanded thyroid clonotypes above 0.001 frequency also occurred in blood.

Among the exclusions were patients with other autoimmune diseases, uncontrolled infections, pregnancy or lactation. Amplifying from RNA transcripts, the study obtained TCR beta CDR3 regions. Second-round multiplex PCR came after first-round RT-PCR with HTBI primers. TCRdb recomputed calls from the multiplex PCR reads with MiXCR, one row per CDR3 protein. In the table there are 660,000 or so distinct CDR3 sequences, under 50% of which are singletons. Points on this clonotype: The antigen remains undetermined.

The sample was peripheral blood. The clonotype originates from an adult man with Graves' ophthalmopathy.

The CDR3 is CSAKQGANYGYTF. The CDR3 DNA follows: TGCAGCGCGAAACAGGGGGCCAACTATGGCTACACCTTC. This rearrangement joins TRBV29-1 to TRBJ1-2, with TRBD1 identical over 9 bases. Germline trimming cut 7 bases from V and 2 bases from J; bases unmatched to any gene: 5. The CDR3 has 13 residues. Germline V gene data show CDR1 as SQVTM and CDR2 as ANQGSEA.